Each of the 22 T cell receptor beta chains below was sequenced from the same sample in a study of B cell selection in AIRE deficiency. Sequencing used immunoSEQ multiplex PCR; TCRdb keeps in-frame clones, though not all of them. The repertoire consists of tens of thousands of clones, with about 95% occurring once and the leading ten covering approximately 0.21%. CD4+CD127+ cells were sorted as the conventional CD4 T cells. Input material: CD4+CD127+ conventional T cells sorted from PBMCs. Receptors originate from a human donor in good health.

The chain combines TRBV30 with TRBJ2-7; D may be TRBD2 (6 bases). Germline V lookup: CDR1 GTSNPN, CDR2 SVGIG (reference sequence). Trimming removed 6 bases at V and 4 bases at J, with 13 bases between. The CDR3 sequence is 12 residues long. The CDR3 DNA follows: TGTGCCTGCGGGCTAGCGACTTACGAGCAGTACTTC. It specifies CACGLATYEQYF. Based on the CDR3 plus reference TRBV30 and TRBJ2-7, the full variable domain is SQTIHQWPATLVQPVGSPLSLECTVEGTSNPNLYWYRQAAGRGLQLLFYSVGIGQISSEVPQNLSASRPQDRQFILSSKKLLLSDSGFYLCACGLATYEQYFGPGTRLTVT.

A single count supports this clone. This chain joins TRBV5-1 and TRBJ1-5; no reliable D call. Trimming shortened V by 3 bases and J by 5 bases, and 9 bases separated the two germline ends. Germline CDR1 SGHRS, CDR2 YFSETQ. The CDR3 extends over 13 amino acids. CDR3 sequence reads: CASSSDGYQPQHF. The CDR3 nucleotides are TGCGCCAGCAGCTCGGACGGATATCAGCCCCAGCATTTT.

The chain uses TRBV28 and TRBJ1-1, with D maybe TRBD1 (5 bases). Germline CDR1 and CDR2: MDHEN and SYDVKM. The CDR3 is made up of 15 amino acids. V was trimmed by 3 bases and J by 2 bases, leaving 13 bases between them. The CDR3 bases are TGTGCCAGCAGTTTTGAAGGACACGCAAACACTGAAGCTTTCTTT. This sequence encodes CASSFEGHANTEAFF.

In regard to this clone: Other DNA sequences within the sample encode an identical CDR3. The rearrangement uses TRBV6-6 and TRBJ1-1; D is unresolved. Germline CDR1 MNHNY, CDR2 SVGAGI (reference sequence). CDR3 length equals 13 residues. Trimming shortened V by 0 bases and J by 0 bases, and 2 bases separated the two germline ends. CDR3 in DNA: TGTGCCAGCAGTTACTCTTTGAACACTGAAGCTTTCTTT. Its translation is CASSYSLNTEAFF.

The V call is TRBV28, the J call TRBJ1-1; D possibly corresponds to TRBD1 (5 bases). Trimming removed 5 bases at V and 4 bases at J, with 11 bases between. The germline gives CDR1 MDHEN, CDR2 SYDVKM. There are 13 residues in the CDR3. CDR3 protein: CASSGHRPTEAFF. The CDR3 DNA reads TGTGCCAGCAGTGGACATCGGCCCACTGAAGCTTTCTTT.

The chain combines TRBV18 with TRBJ2-3; D is possibly TRBD1 (6 bases). The germline V gene encodes CDR1 KGHSH and CDR2 LQKENI. Trimming removed 1 base at V and 0 bases at J, with 11 bases between. CDR3 size: 16 residues. CDR3 nucleotide sequence: TGTGCCAGCTCACCACAGGCAGGGGTGAGCACAGATACGCAGTATTTT. This translates into CASSPQAGVSTDTQYF. Together with reference TRBV18 and TRBJ2-3, the CDR3 gives the full variable domain: NAGVMQNPRHLVRRRGQEARLRCSPMKGHSHVYWYRQLPEEGLKFMVYLQKENIIDESGMPKERFSAEFPKEGPSILRIQQVVRGDSAAYFCASSPQAGVSTDTQYFGPGTRLTVL.

V is TRBV28 and J is TRBJ1-2; TRBD1 matches at 8 bases. The length of the CDR3 is 13 residues. Trimming took 3 bases from V and 8 from J; bases not matched to a gene: 5. Germline assignment: CDR1 MDHEN and CDR2 SYDVKM. CDR3 region: CASSLQGAGGYTF. The DNA of the CDR3 is TGTGCCAGCAGTTTGCAGGGGGCGGGAGGCTACACCTTC.

This chain joins TRBV5-1 and TRBJ2-3; tentatively, D is TRBD2 (5 bases). The CDR3 is made up of 14 amino acids. Germline CDR1 SGHRS, CDR2 YFSETQ. Deletions cut 3 bases from V and 3 bases from J, with 11 bases between. The CDR3, as DNA: TGCGCCAGCAGCTACGGGATAGGGACAGATACGCAGTATTTT. Amino acids: CASSYGIGTDTQYF.

This chain uses TRBV5-4 with TRBJ1-1, with D unresolved. CDR1 is SGHNT and CDR2 is YYREEE in the germline V gene (reference sequence). CDR3 length: 14 residues. Deletions cut 4 bases from V and 0 bases from J, with 10 bases between. CDR3 nucleotide sequence: TGTGCCAGCAGCCCATTCATGGTGAACACTGAAGCTTTCTTT. Its translation is CASSPFMVNTEAFF. Drawing the rest from reference TRBV5-4 and TRBJ1-1, the complete variable domain is ETGVTQSPTHLIKTRGQQVTLRCSSQSGHNTVSWYQQALGQGPQFIFQYYREEENGRGNFPPRFSGLQFPNYSSELNVNALELDDSALYLCASSPFMVNTEAFFGQGTRLTVV.

This chain joins TRBV5-4 and TRBJ2-5, with D tentatively TRBD2 (6 bases). Germline V gene lookup returns CDR1 SGHNT and CDR2 YYREEE (reference sequence). V lost 2 bases, J lost 2 bases, and 13 bases lay in between. The CDR3 is 15 amino acids. CDR3 in amino acids: CASSLSASVQETQYF. CDR3 nucleotide sequence: TGTGCCAGCAGCTTATCGGCTAGCGTACAAGAGACCCAGTACTTC.

The V and J genes are TRBV7-2 and TRBJ2-6; D not resolved. This CDR3 contains 13 residues. Germline lookup yields CDR1 SGHTA and CDR2 FQGNSA. V was trimmed by 6 bases and J by 0 bases, leaving 3 bases between them. CDR3 sequence reads: CASRDSGANVLTF. The CDR3 DNA reads as TGTGCCAGCAGGGACTCTGGGGCCAACGTCCTGACTTTC.

The rearrangement uses TRBV27 and TRBJ2-7; 9 bases align to TRBD2. Trimming at V came to 5 bases and at J to 1 base, leaving 6 bases not matched to a gene. Per germline, CDR1 MNHEY and CDR2 SMNVEV (reference sequence). The CDR3 is 15 amino acids. The CDR3 loop reads CASSRSGSGSYEQYF. DNA of the CDR3: TGTGCCAGCAGTCGTAGCGGGAGTGGGTCCTACGAGCAGTACTTC.

The gene calls are TRBV19 and TRBJ1-5, with unresolved D. This CDR3 has 13 amino acids. V lost 3 bases and J lost 4, with 7 bases in between. The germline CDR1 and CDR2 sequences are LNHDA and SQIVND (reference sequence). The CDR3 protein is CASSMVGNQPQHF. Written as DNA, the CDR3 is TGTGCCAGTAGTATGGTAGGGAATCAGCCCCAGCATTTT.

The V call is TRBV27, the J call TRBJ1-5; D may be TRBD1 (5 bases). The CDR3 spans 15 residues. Trimming took 6 bases from V and 6 from J, leaving 18 bases between them. Looked up from germline, CDR1 is MNHEY and CDR2 is SMNVEV (reference sequence). The CDR3 loop reads CASSPSQGYGQPQHF. The CDR3 DNA sequence: TGTGCCAGCAGCCCGAGCCAGGGATACGGTCAGCCCCAGCATTTT.

V and J are TRBV2 and TRBJ2-7, with 12 bases that match TRBD2. CDR3 size: 15 residues. Germline V lookup: CDR1 SNHLY, CDR2 FYNNEI. The junction had 12 bases not matched to a gene; V was cut back by 6 bases and J by 9 bases. The CDR3 loop reads CASRGLAGGYSGQYF. CDR3 coding DNA: TGTGCCAGCAGGGGCCTAGCGGGAGGGTACTCTGGGCAGTACTTC.

The gene calls are TRBV7-9 and TRBJ1-3; D not certain. The ends were cut back, 0 bases at V and 2 bases at J, with 5 bases in the middle. The length of the CDR3 is 14 residues. Germline V gene sequence: CDR1 SEHNR, CDR2 FQNEAQ (reference sequence). CDR3 protein: CASSLAETGNTIYF. The CDR3 bases are TGTGCCAGCAGCTTAGCAGAGACTGGAAACACCATATATTTT.

The chain is built from TRBV7-9 and TRBJ2-5; D unresolved. Trimming shortened V by 1 base and J by 0 bases, and 9 bases separated the two germline ends. Germline V gene data show CDR1 as SEHNR and CDR2 as FQNEAQ (reference sequence). CDR3 length: 15 residues. The CDR3 DNA follows: TGTGCCAGCAGCTTAGGTCTGGGGTACCAAGAGACCCAGTACTTC. Protein: CASSLGLGYQETQYF.

The rearrangement links TRBV11-1 to TRBJ2-1, with 11 bases fitting TRBD2. V shed 2 bases, J shed 3 bases, and the junction held 0 bases outside the gene matches. The V gene's germline CDR1 is SGHAT and CDR2 FQDESV (reference sequence). This CDR3 is built from 15 residues. In DNA form, the CDR3 reads TGTGCCAGCAGCTTAACTAGCGGGGGCTACAATGAGCAGTTCTTC. As protein: CASSLTSGGYNEQFF. The full variable domain, its missing parts supplied by reference TRBV11-1 and TRBJ2-1, is EAEVAQSPRYKITEKSQAVAFWCDPISGHATLYWYRQILGQGPELLVQFQDESVVDDSQLPKDRFSAERLKGVDSTLKIQPAELGDSAMYLCASSLTSGGYNEQFFGPGTRLTVL.

The rearrangement links TRBV5-1 to TRBJ2-5, with 11 bases aligning to TRBD2. V shed 4 bases, J shed 1 base, and the junction held 0 bases outside the gene matches. In germline, CDR1 is SGHRS, CDR2 YFSETQ. The CDR3 extends over 14 amino acids. The CDR3 here is CASSGTSGQETQYF. DNA for the CDR3: TGCGCCAGCAGCGGGACTAGCGGCCAAGAGACCCAGTACTTC.

In DNA form, the CDR3 reads TGTGCCAGCAGCATTAGCGGGAGGGGGAACAATGAGCAGTTCTTC. Its protein product is CASSISGRGNNEQFF. The V call is TRBV4-2, the J call TRBJ2-1; 11 bases agree with TRBD2. V gave up 5 bases and J gave up 5 bases; unmatched junction bases: 5. The CDR3 sequence is 15 residues long. Per the germline V gene, CDR1 is LGHNA and CDR2 is YNFKEQ.

The rearrangement links TRBV5-1 to TRBJ1-1, with D maybe TRBD1 (5 bases). Deletions cut 2 bases from V and 2 bases from J, with 7 bases between. This CDR3 spans 13 amino acids. Germline V gene sequence: CDR1 SGHRS, CDR2 YFSETQ. The CDR3 bases are TGCGCCAGCAGCTTAGGGACTAACACTGAAGCTTTCTTT. Amino acids: CASSLGTNTEAFF. The variable domain in full, with the rest retrieved from reference TRBV5-1 and TRBJ1-1, is KAGVTQTPRYLIKTRGQQVTLSCSPISGHRSVSWYQQTPGQGLQFLFEYFSETQRNKGNFPGRFSGRQFSNSRSEMNVSTLELGDSALYLCASSLGTNTEAFFGQGTRLTVV.

The J gene is TRBJ2-1, the V gene TRBV28, with D uncertain. Germline CDR1 MDHEN, CDR2 SYDVKM. CDR3 size: 15 residues. Trimming took 6 bases from V and 9 from J, leaving 21 bases between them. In DNA form, the CDR3 reads TGTGCCAGCAGGGTAGGTTCTAGGTGGGAAGCTGAGCAGTTCTTC. The encoded protein is CASRVGSRWEAEQFF.